What follows are 17 T cell receptor beta chains derived from one specimen sequenced in a study of blood T cell repertoires in COVID-19. Profiled with immunoSEQ multiplex PCR; TCRdb holds only in-frame clones, not every one. The repertoire holds about 280,000 clones, under 90% seen once, with around 10% in the top ten. Source material: peripheral blood. Receptor source: a young woman with COVID-19, enrolled during active disease.

On this clone itself: Germline and junction disagree at one end, which may indicate a read error. The V gene is TRBV11-2, the J gene TRBJ2-7; D possibly corresponds to TRBD2 (7 bases). The germline gives CDR1 SGHAT, CDR2 FQNNGV. This CDR3 region has 18 residues. The CDR3 protein is CASSLVVQRGAHSYEQYF. In nucleotides, the CDR3 is TGTGCCAGCAGTTTAGTGGTACAACGGGGGGCCCACTCCTACGAGCAGTACTTC.

The genes are TRBV4-1 and TRBJ1-1; no clear D. This CDR3 region has 14 residues. The germline CDR1 and CDR2 sequences are MGHRA and YSYEKL. Deletions cut 1 base from V and 2 bases from J, with 8 bases between. CDR3 amino acids: CASSQGYRNTEAFF. DNA of the CDR3: TGCGCCAGCAGCCAAGGGTACAGAAACACTGAAGCTTTCTTT.

CDR3 sequence (DNA): TGTGCCTGGAGAACTCGGTATGGAGGGTCCGGGCAGAACACTGAAGCTTTCTTT. Translation: CAWRTRYGGSGQNTEAFF. This sequence joins TRBV30 and TRBJ1-1, with D unresolved. Per germline, CDR1 GTSNPN and CDR2 SVGIG (reference sequence). Deletions cut 3 bases from V and 1 base from J, with 24 bases between. This CDR3 has 18 amino acids.

V usage is TRBV4-1 and J usage is TRBJ2-7, with 7 bases that match TRBD1. V dropped 1 base and J dropped 4; count of bases not matched to a gene: 7. Germline V gene lookup returns CDR1 MGHRA and CDR2 YSYEKL. The CDR3 is 15 amino acids. The DNA for the CDR3 is TGCGCCAGCAGCCAAGGGGCAGGGGGTCGATACGAGCAGTACTTC. Its translation is CASSQGAGGRYEQYF.

The chain couples TRBV5-6 to TRBJ1-5, with 8 bases that match TRBD1. J was trimmed by 5 bases and V by 1 base; bases with no gene match: 5. Germline CDR1 reads SGHDT; CDR2 reads YYEEEE. This CDR3 contains 15 residues. DNA of the CDR3: TGTGCCAGCAGCTTGCGAAACAGGGGGGATCAGCCCCAGCATTTT. Translation: CASSLRNRGDQPQHF.

This clone was observed a handful of times. The CDR3 region has the DNA TGTGCCAGCAGCTGGGCCCCCAAAGCAAACTATGGCTACACCTTC. This encodes CASSWAPKANYGYTF. The V and J genes are TRBV11-2 and TRBJ1-2, with no clear D. In germline, CDR1 is SGHAT, CDR2 FQNNGV. The V gene lost 4 bases and the J gene lost 2 bases, with 14 bases spanning the gap. There are 15 residues in the CDR3.

V and J are TRBV5-1 and TRBJ2-1; unclear D gene. Germline V gives CDR1 SGHRS, CDR2 YFSETQ. Trimming pared 0 bases from V and 4 bases from J, leaving 8 bases between. There are 14 residues in the CDR3. The CDR3 coding sequence is TGCGCCAGCAGCTTGGGCAGTCGATACAATGAGCAGTTCTTC. Its protein product is CASSLGSRYNEQFF.

V usage is TRBV27 and J usage is TRBJ2-1, with D possibly TRBD2 on 7 matching bases. Germline V gene lookup returns CDR1 MNHEY and CDR2 SMNVEV (reference sequence). This CDR3 has 14 amino acids. The V end was cut by 3 bases, the J end by 6 bases, with 12 bases between. CDR3 region: CASSFPGGLNEQFF. CDR3 nucleotides: TGTGCCAGCAGTTTTCCGGGGGGCCTCAATGAGCAGTTCTTC.

The rearrangement joins TRBV7-2 to TRBJ1-1, with D tentatively TRBD1 (6 bases). The CDR3 has 15 amino acids. Germline V gives CDR1 SGHTA, CDR2 FQGNSA. V lost 2 bases and J lost 11, with 21 bases in between. The CDR3 bases are TGTGCCAGCAGCTTAAGGTGGAACAGGGCGGTGTCGGCTTTCTTT. Its translation is CASSLRWNRAVSAFF.

The rearrangement links TRBV28 to TRBJ2-1; maybe TRBD2 (6 bases). The CDR3 sequence is 14 residues long. V dropped 4 bases and J dropped 7 bases, with 14 bases sitting between them. Germline V gene data show CDR1 as MDHEN and CDR2 as SYDVKM. Here the CDR3 reads CASSWRGPPNEQFF. CDR3 nucleotide sequence: TGTGCCAGCAGTTGGCGGGGCCCTCCTAATGAGCAGTTCTTC. Full variable domain (rest looked up from reference TRBV28 and TRBJ2-1): DVKVTQSSRYLVKRTGEKVFLECVQDMDHENMFWYRQDPGLGLRLIYFSYDVKMKEKGDIPEGYSVSREKKERFSLILESASTNQTSMYLCASSWRGPPNEQFFGPGTRLTVL.

The V and J genes are TRBV19 and TRBJ2-1, with no clear D. Trimming took 6 bases from V and 6 from J, leaving 9 bases between them. From germline, CDR1 is LNHDA and CDR2 SQIVND (reference sequence). The CDR3 has 12 residues. The CDR3 loop reads CASSSTPNEQFF. CDR3 DNA: TGTGCCAGTAGCAGTACCCCCAATGAGCAGTTCTTC.

The V and J genes are TRBV27 and TRBJ2-7; 7 bases fit TRBD2. Looked up from germline, CDR1 is MNHEY and CDR2 is SMNVEV (reference sequence). V trimming: 4 bases; J trimming: 4 bases; junction bases outside the gene matches: 4. The CDR3 has 13 amino acids. DNA of the CDR3: TGTGCCAGCAGTTGGGGCGGGGGTTACGAGCAGTACTTC. Translating it yields CASSWGGGYEQYF.

The chain has TRBV10-2 and TRBJ1-2, with D unresolved. Between the trimmed V and J ends, which lost 2 bases and 4 bases, there was a span of 5 bases. There are 12 residues in the CDR3. CDR1 and CDR2 (germline): WSHSY, SAAADI. DNA of the CDR3: TGCGCCAGCAGTGAGGAGAGCTATGGCTACACCTTC. This codes for CASSEESYGYTF.

The J gene is TRBJ1-1, the V gene TRBV5-1, with TRBD1 matching over 8 bases. The CDR3 is made up of 14 amino acids. V lost 4 bases to trimming and J lost 2 bases; unmatched junction nucleotides: 4. In germline, CDR1 is SGHRS, CDR2 YFSETQ. The CDR3 DNA reads TGCGCCAGCAGCCAACAGGGGGTAAACACTGAAGCTTTCTTT. It encodes CASSQQGVNTEAFF.

The chain carries TRBV6-5 and TRBJ1-5; a possible D gene is TRBD1 (6 bases). The V end lost 7 bases, the J end lost 0 bases, and 10 bases lay between the germline ends. The CDR3 totals 14 residues. Germline V lookup: CDR1 MNHEY, CDR2 SVGAGI. CDR3 protein: CASKQTGSNQPQHF. CDR3 sequence (DNA): TGTGCCAGCAAACAGACAGGTAGCAATCAGCCCCAGCATTTT.

This chain joins TRBV11-2 and TRBJ1-6; tentative D call: TRBD1 (6 bases). Germline-derived CDR1 and CDR2 are SGHAT and FQNNGV. Trimming stripped 4 bases from V and 4 bases from J, with 14 bases between. This CDR3 is 16 amino acids long. The CDR3 region is CASSSGWGRYNSPLHF. The CDR3 DNA sequence: TGTGCCAGCAGCTCGGGGTGGGGGCGTTATAATTCACCCCTCCACTTT.

The chain recombines TRBV7-9 with TRBJ1-5, with 9 bases lining up with TRBD1. The germline CDR1 and CDR2 sequences are SEHNR and FQNEAQ (reference sequence). The CDR3 extends over 14 amino acids. Trimming took 4 bases from V and 5 from J; bases not matched to a gene: 3. CDR3 sequence reads: CASSSWDRDQPQHF. CDR3 sequence (DNA): TGTGCCAGCAGCTCTTGGGACAGGGATCAGCCCCAGCATTTT.